These T cell receptor beta chains were read from a single sample in a study of blood T cell repertoires in COVID-19. Here immunoSEQ multiplex PCR was the method, and the copy in TCRdb shows in-frame clones only, minus some. The sample yields about 210,000 clones, approximately 82% seen once. Sequencing was performed on peripheral blood. These receptors were obtained from a man aged 50-59 years with active or convalescent COVID-19. Both conserved end residues are trimmed from each CDR3.

>TRBJ2-1|TRBV6-6
ASSYSTSSGGWQF
>TRBJ1-1|TRBV30
AWSPRDRGDTEAF
>TRBJ1-2|TRBV9
ASSGLDRVGGYT
>TRBJ1-4|TRBV19
ASRRTGKPTNEKLF
>TRBJ2-6|TRBV5-1
ASSLGTGSGANVLT
>TRBJ2-6|TRBV19
ASSIRANVLT
>TRBJ1-2|TRBV28
ASSSTDRLYGYT
>TRBJ1-4|TRBV7-2
ASSLIGQGLGEKLF
>TRBJ2-7|TRBV5-1
ASSSRGQASITAYEQY
>TRBJ1-6|TRBV21-1
ASIPPLMTGSGSPLH
>TRBJ1-1|TRBV5-1
ASSPQTGLDTEAF
>TRBJ2-6|TRBV5-1
ASSLPRDRGGSGANVLT
>TRBJ1-2|TRBV5-8
ASSVGQAYGYT
>TRBJ2-3|TRBV27
ASSPISGRRSVKGTDTQY
>TRBJ2-5|TRBV7-8
ASSLAASGGQETQY
>TRBJ1-4|TRBV9
ASSEALGGNEKLF
>TRBJ1-2|TRBV7-9
ASSLAMLGQGDT
>TRBJ2-1|TRBV10-2
ASIGSDNEQF
>TRBJ1-2|TRBV30
AWSLGTGIDSYGYT
>TRBJ1-1|TRBV2
ASSELLSNTEAF
>TRBJ2-3|TRBV4-1
ASSPPQGEINTDTQY
>TRBJ2-7|TRBV27
ASRGGTSGVYEQY
>TRBJ2-7|TRBV13
ASTLGQGGYEQY
>TRBJ1-1|TRBV6-5
ASRVQGPTEAF
>TRBJ2-7|TRBV4-3
ASSQEWGQGFHEQY
>TRBJ2-7|TRBV28
ASSLEGQGVTNEQY
>TRBJ1-4|TRBV4-3
ASSQDRGPNEKLF
>TRBJ2-1|TRBV11-3
ASSWRNNEQF
>TRBJ1-5|TRBV20-1
SASKTGGRQPQH
>TRBJ2-1|TRBV5-4
AVYRVPTSGRRGNEQF
>TRBJ2-2|TRBV28
AAVRGSTGELF
>TRBJ2-1|TRBV5-8
ASSLPYGTSRSYNEQF
>TRBJ2-2|TRBV28
ASSSPWTSGVKVNTGELF
>TRBJ1-4|TRBV6-6
ASSYSRTNEKLF
>TRBJ2-1|TRBV7-9
ASSPTPGSSYNEQF
>TRBJ2-3|TRBV9
ASSALEGASFGGQY
>TRBJ1-1|TRBV4-1
ASSQGRGGTPGPNTEAF
>TRBJ1-4|TRBV7-2
ASSSGQGARLF
>TRBJ2-3|TRBV7-2
ASSLGSGPSTDTQY
>TRBJ1-4|TRBV5-6
ASSLEQGDNEKLF
>TRBJ2-5|TRBV27
ASSALGTGHQETQY
>TRBJ2-3|TRBV5-1
ASSSAGGSTDTQY
>TRBJ1-5|TRBV6-5
ASLETGGGQPQH
>TRBJ2-3|TRBV2
ASSESAGGPVDTQY
>TRBJ1-5|TRBV19
ASSISLRGNQPQH